Listed here is a single T cell receptor beta chain. Its antigen is unknown. This entry belongs to a study of T cell responses to AZD1222 COVID-19 vaccine. Notes on the study in general: Elevations in Spike-specific TCR breadth and depth followed administration of two AZD1222 doses.

TCRdb's table, derived via immunoSEQ multiplex PCR, lists solely in-frame clones and lacks some. The sample lists 150,000 or so clones, approximately 90% occurring once. This sequence originates from an adult who received the AZD1222 COVID-19 vaccine. The material sequenced was peripheral blood, taken 28 days after the second AZD1222 dose.

CDR3 sequence reads: CASKGGGVNQPQHF. The CDR3 bases are TGTGCCAGCAAAGGGGGAGGAGTCAATCAGCCCCAGCATTTT. The chain joins TRBV2 to TRBJ1-5; D possibly corresponds to TRBD1 (6 bases). Per the germline V gene, CDR1 is SNHLY and CDR2 is FYNNEI. The length of the CDR3 is 14 residues. V shed 7 bases and J shed 3 bases, with 13 bases lying between them.